These 25 T cell receptor beta chains came from one sample sequenced in a study of shared clonotypes between healthy human individuals. Sequencing used immunoSEQ multiplex PCR; TCRdb keeps in-frame clones, though not all of them. The top ten clones hold more than 0.35% of a sample with 2 million to 2.5 million clones, around 92% of them seen once. Sequenced sample: naive CD4+ T cells from PBMCs. The subset here: CD45RA+ positively selected. The source is a man aged 18 to 30 in good health. Some clones in this sample may be carry-over from other donors' samples.

The V gene is TRBV19, the J gene TRBJ2-2; 9 bases match TRBD1. Trimming took 6 bases from V and 7 from J; bases not matched to a gene: 6. The CDR3 runs 14 residues. Per germline, CDR1 LNHDA and CDR2 SQIVND (reference sequence). This CDR3 reads CASRRTGEIGELFF. The CDR3 DNA is TGTGCCAGTAGACGGACAGGGGAGATCGGGGAGCTGTTTTTT.

The rearrangement uses TRBV7-9 and TRBJ2-2, with D possibly being TRBD2 (6 bases). CDR1 and CDR2 from the germline V gene are SEHNR and FQNEAQ (reference sequence). The CDR3 covers 16 residues. Trimming took 5 bases from V and 7 from J, leaving 20 bases between them. Here the CDR3 DNA reads TGTGCCAGCAGCGGAGGGGTTGGGGGGAACCACGGGGAGCTGTTTTTT. It translates to CASSGGVGGNHGELFF.

V is TRBV5-4 and J is TRBJ1-1, with D perhaps matching TRBD1 (5 bases). The CDR3 runs to 11 residues. The V gene lost 4 bases and the J gene lost 8 bases, with 9 bases spanning the gap. Germline V gives CDR1 SGHNT, CDR2 YYREEE (reference sequence). CDR3 DNA: TGTGCCAGCAGCAAGGACAAGGAAGCTTTCTTT. Protein: CASSKDKEAFF.

About this clone: Other DNA variants within this sample encode the same CDR3. V gene TRBV5-1 combines with J gene TRBJ2-6, with D tentatively TRBD1 (6 bases). V was cut by 0 bases and J by 0 bases, with 7 bases left in between. Germline V CDR1 and CDR2: SGHRS, YFSETQ. The CDR3 is 16 residues long. CDR3 in DNA: TGCGCCAGCAGCTTGGCAGGGGACTCTGGGGCCAACGTCCTGACTTTC. This codes for CASSLAGDSGANVLTF.

This clone was picked up a small number of times. This rearrangement joins TRBV6-5 to TRBJ1-1, with TRBD1 matching 9 bases. CDR1 is MNHEY, CDR2 SVGAGI, per germline. V trimming: 7 bases; J trimming: 4 bases; junction bases outside the gene matches: 4. CDR3 length: 13 residues. The CDR3, as DNA: TGTGCCAGCACCCCACAGGGGGCCACTGAAGCTTTCTTT. Amino acid sequence: CASTPQGATEAFF.

The chain combines TRBV16 with TRBJ1-2, with D perhaps matching TRBD1 (5 bases). CDR1 KGHSY and CDR2 FQNENV come from the germline V gene. The CDR3 totals 15 residues. Trimming stripped 2 bases from V and 6 bases from J, with 16 bases between. The CDR3 protein is CASSQTGGEWNGYTF. The DNA of the CDR3 is TGTGCCAGCAGCCAAACAGGTGGAGAGTGGAATGGCTACACCTTC. The full variable domain, completed using reference TRBV16 and TRBJ1-2, is GEEVAQTPKHLVRGEGQKAKLYCAPIKGHSYVFWYQQVLKNEFKFLISFQNENVFDETGMPKERFSAKCLPNSPCSLEIQATKLEDSAVYFCASSQTGGEWNGYTFGSGTRLTVV.

The chain carries TRBV7-2 and TRBJ2-1, with 9 bases identical to TRBD2. After removal of 5 bases from V and 4 bases from J, the junction contained 9 bases not matched to a gene. The CDR3 is made up of 16 amino acids. Germline-derived CDR1 and CDR2 are SGHTA and FQGNSA. The CDR3, as DNA: TGTGCCAGCAGCCCCCGGGTAGCGGGAGTGTACAATGAGCAGTTCTTC. This encodes CASSPRVAGVYNEQFF.

The chain uses TRBV9 and TRBJ2-2; D unresolved. Germline-derived CDR1 and CDR2 are SGDLS and YYNGEE. The CDR3 is made up of 14 amino acids. With 2 bases removed from V and 3 bases from J, the gap between germline ends came to 8 bases. CDR3 nucleotide sequence: TGTGCCAGCAGCGTTACATCTCACACCGGGGAGCTGTTTTTT. This encodes CASSVTSHTGELFF.

The gene calls are TRBV5-1 and TRBJ2-6; either TRBD1 or TRBD2 may fit D (6 bases each). Germline values: CDR1 SGHRS, CDR2 YFSETQ. V was trimmed by 2 bases and J by 2 bases, leaving 8 bases between them. The CDR3 is 15 residues long. The CDR3 sequence: CASSLRGAGANVLTF. Here the CDR3 DNA reads TGCGCCAGCAGCTTAAGGGGGGCTGGGGCCAACGTCCTGACTTTC.

This sequence joins TRBV4-1 and TRBJ2-3; 7 bases map to TRBD2. In germline, CDR1 is MGHRA, CDR2 YSYEKL. The J segment lost 9 bases and the V segment lost 1 base, leaving 4 bases of the junction unmatched. This CDR3 is 13 amino acids long. The CDR3 DNA reads TGCGCCAGCAGCCAAGTAGTCGGGGGGACGCAGTATTTT. Translation: CASSQVVGGTQYF.

The chain couples TRBV7-9 to TRBJ2-1, with D uncertain. CDR1 is SEHNR, CDR2 FQNEAQ, per germline (reference sequence). The CDR3 covers 12 residues. Written as DNA, the CDR3 is TGTGGCGGCCCCCTAGGCTACAATGAGCAGTTCTTC. Translated, it gives CGGPLGYNEQFF.

The V gene is TRBV27, the J gene TRBJ1-2, with 7 nucleotides matching TRBD1. Per germline, CDR1 MNHEY and CDR2 SMNVEV (reference sequence). This CDR3 is 13 amino acids long. With V trimmed by 8 bases and J by 3 bases, 6 bases remained unmatched. CDR3 bases: TGTGCCAGCGGTATGGGGACAGACTATGGCTACACCTTC. This encodes CASGMGTDYGYTF.

The chain couples TRBV5-6 to TRBJ2-5; possible D gene TRBD2, 5 bases. This CDR3 is built from 14 residues. Germline V gene sequence: CDR1 SGHDT, CDR2 YYEEEE. Trimming removed 1 base from V and 5 bases from J, with 12 bases in between. This CDR3 is CASSLTGVEETQYF. As DNA, the CDR3 is TGTGCCAGCAGCTTGACCGGGGTAGAGGAGACCCAGTACTTC.

The chain couples TRBV7-3 to TRBJ2-1; 10 nucleotides agree with TRBD2. V was pared by 4 bases and J by 0 bases, with 12 bases of the junction left unmatched. CDR3 length equals 19 residues. In germline, CDR1 is SGHTA, CDR2 FQGTGA. The CDR3 here is CASSSGLAFGGSSYNEQFF. The DNA of the CDR3 is TGTGCCAGCAGCTCGGGACTAGCGTTCGGGGGAAGCTCCTACAATGAGCAGTTCTTC.

This chain joins TRBV27 and TRBJ1-6; 8 bases match TRBD1. The CDR3 sequence is 14 residues long. The V gene's germline CDR1 is MNHEY and CDR2 SMNVEV (reference sequence). J gave up 7 bases and V 6 bases, and 5 bases lay outside the gene matches. CDR3 DNA: TGTGCCAGCAGCCCGGACAGGGAAAATTCACCCCTCCACTTT. Protein: CASSPDRENSPLHF.

The rearrangement uses TRBV25-1 and TRBJ2-3; D gene ambiguous. In germline, CDR1 is MGHDK, CDR2 SYGVNS. The CDR3 is 14 amino acids. Trimming removed 4 bases at V and 2 bases at J, with 10 bases between. Here the CDR3 reads CASSVGQNTDTQYF. CDR3 nucleotides: TGTGCCAGCAGTGTGGGTCAGAACACAGATACGCAGTATTTT.

This chain connects TRBV2 to TRBJ2-7; D possibly uses TRBD1 or TRBD2 (5 bases each). V was pared by 3 bases and J by 1 base, with 13 bases between. Per germline, CDR1 SNHLY and CDR2 FYNNEI. This CDR3 contains 15 residues. CDR3 residues: CASSDMGVGSYEQYF. The CDR3 coding sequence is TGTGCCAGCAGTGATATGGGGGTCGGGTCCTACGAGCAGTACTTC. Drawing the rest from reference TRBV2 and TRBJ2-7, the complete variable domain is EPEVTQTPSHQVTQMGQEVILRCVPISNHLYFYWYRQILGQKVEFLVSFYNNEISEKSEIFDDQFSVERPDGSNFTLKIRSTKLEDSAMYFCASSDMGVGSYEQYFGPGTRLTVT.

This chain joins TRBV4-3 and TRBJ2-2, with D perhaps given as TRBD1 or TRBD2 (7 bases each). With 0 bases removed from V and 2 bases from J, the gap between germline ends came to 16 bases. The CDR3 has 18 residues. The germline V gene encodes CDR1 LGHNA and CDR2 YSLEER. This CDR3 is CASSQDPGGTVNTGELFF. CDR3 nucleotides: TGCGCCAGCAGCCAAGATCCCGGGGGGACAGTCAACACCGGGGAGCTGTTTTTT.

This chain links TRBV29-1 with TRBJ2-7, with 11 positions matching TRBD1. The CDR3 spans 13 residues. The ends lost 6 bases at V and 4 bases at J; junction bases unmatched: 5. Germline V gene data show CDR1 as SQVTM and CDR2 as ANQGSEA. The CDR3 sequence is CSVWTGGVYEQYF. CDR3 DNA: TGCAGCGTGTGGACAGGGGGCGTATACGAGCAGTACTTC.

This clone was observed a single time. V and J are TRBV11-2 and TRBJ2-7, with TRBD2 matching 9 bases. With 1 base clipped from V and 6 bases from J, the junction kept 4 bases outside the gene matches. This CDR3 comprises 14 residues. Germline-derived CDR1 and CDR2 are SGHAT and FQNNGV. CDR3 bases: TGTGCCAGCAGCTTAGGACTAGCGGTCGCCGAGCAGTACTTC. It translates to CASSLGLAVAEQYF.

The chain joins TRBV19 to TRBJ2-3; perhaps TRBD1 as D (6 bases). Germline V lookup: CDR1 LNHDA, CDR2 SQIVND (reference sequence). V lost 1 base and J 3 bases, leaving 11 bases between the germline ends. The CDR3 extends over 15 amino acids. In DNA form, the CDR3 reads TGTGCCAGTAGTATAGTCCAGGGGAATACAGATACGCAGTATTTT. This codes for CASSIVQGNTDTQYF.

This clone was seen a single time. The chain couples TRBV7-8 to TRBJ2-5; unclear D gene. The J call is uncertain, as TRBJ2-7 better fits the DNA end. Germline CDR1 is SGHVS and CDR2 is FQNEAQ. The CDR3 is 13 residues long. This CDR3 is CASSTPYAYEQYF. For the CDR3, the DNA is TGTGCCAGCAGCACCCCCTACGCCTACGAGCAGTACTTC.

For this clone: The same CDR3 also results from other DNA sequences found in this sample. The CDR3 nucleotides read TGTGCCAGCAGTAGGGGACTAGCGGGAGGGGAGACCCAGTACTTC. It yields the protein CASSRGLAGGETQYF. The V and J genes are TRBV6-5 and TRBJ2-5, with 16 nucleotides matching TRBD2. Per germline, CDR1 MNHEY and CDR2 SVGAGI. V lost 5 bases, J lost 5 bases, and 2 bases stayed unmatched. There are 15 residues in the CDR3.

Worth noting for this clone: Other nucleotide sequences in the sample specify the same CDR3. The J gene is TRBJ2-3, the V gene TRBV20-1; D call uncertain. This CDR3 region has 10 residues. Germline CDR1 reads DFQATT; CDR2 reads SNEGSKA (reference sequence). The V end was cut by 2 bases, the J end by 5 bases, with 2 bases between. CDR3 loop: CSARRDTQYF. In DNA form, the CDR3 reads TGCAGTGCTAGAAGAGATACGCAGTATTTT.

The rearrangement joins TRBV7-9 to TRBJ1-3, with a weak D call TRBD1 (6 bases). The germline V and J ends were trimmed by 5 bases and 1 base, with 15 bases remaining between them. The CDR3 spans 16 residues. Germline values: CDR1 SEHNR, CDR2 FQNEAQ (reference sequence). CDR3 sequence (DNA): TGTGCCAGCAGCCAGTTGCAGGGGATATCTGGAAACACCATATATTTT. Translation gives CASSQLQGISGNTIYF.